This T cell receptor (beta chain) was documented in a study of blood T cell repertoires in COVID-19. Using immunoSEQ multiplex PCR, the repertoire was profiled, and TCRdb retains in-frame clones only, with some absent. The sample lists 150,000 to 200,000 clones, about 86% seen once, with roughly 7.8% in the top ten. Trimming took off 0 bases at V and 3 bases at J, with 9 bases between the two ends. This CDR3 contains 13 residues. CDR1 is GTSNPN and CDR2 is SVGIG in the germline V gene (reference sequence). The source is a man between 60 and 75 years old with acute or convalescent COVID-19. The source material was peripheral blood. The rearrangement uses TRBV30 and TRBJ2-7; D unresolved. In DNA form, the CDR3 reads TGTGCCTGGAGTGTAAGTCTAGTCTACGAGCAGTACTTC. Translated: CAWSVSLVYEQYF.